The entry below gives a single TCR beta chain sequence along with its context. Its antigen target is currently unknown. The input lacks base qualities; no much larger clone sits a single base away. This entry belongs to a study of T cell changes during pregnancy in multiple sclerosis (dated by TCRdb to the late 2010s). With respect to the entire study: Changes in the T cell repertoire over the course of pregnancy were examined in this study in women with multiple sclerosis.

Library preparation was by the immunoSEQ multiplex PCR assay. TCRdb retrieved this table from immuneACCESS and kept in-frame rearrangements only. Not all clones are present; in checked studies, unresolved V genes account for under half, and no reason is known for the remainder. The sample contains 72,000 or so clones, 93% of them found a single time. The ten largest clones capture about 2.5% of the sample. CDR1 and CDR2, per the germline V gene (reference sequence), are MNHEY and SMNVEV. The germline V and J ends show losses of 5 bases and 5 bases respectively, and no gene match explains 15 bases of the junction. From cysteine to phenylalanine, the CDR3 is 17 amino acids long. The read is trimmed to its CDR3 DNA, 51 bases read in frame from base 1.

The rearrangement combines TRBV27 with TRBJ1-2; 9 central bases correspond to TRBD1. This TCR derives from a female donor with multiple sclerosis, enrolled in a pregnancy study. The input for sequencing was peripheral blood, taken in the second trimester of pregnancy. The sequence in DNA is TGTGCCAGCAGTCCCACCTGGACAGGGGCCTTGGTTTATGGCTACACCTTC. It translates to CASSPTWTGALVYGYTF.